In this sample, the clone carrying this T cell receptor beta chain turned up a few times. The target antigen is unknown. This entry comes from a study of CD8 T cells in ankylosing spondylitis. Germline CDR1 and CDR2: SQVTM and ANQGSEA. The ends were cut back, 4 bases at V and 5 bases at J, with 14 bases in the middle. The CDR3 length is 13 residues. Quantitative 5'-RACE with molecular barcodes was used to make the TCR beta libraries. TCRdb analysed the 5' RACE reads with MiXCR anew, one entry per CDR3 protein. The data contain fewer than 450,000 distinct CDR3 sequences, roughly 18% of them singletons. Study conclusions and caveats: Apparently characteristic of ankylosing spondylitis blood was a TCR beta motif (about eight highly homologous variants). Relatively rare in peripheral blood, disease-linked clones were also CD8+.

The receptor was derived from a male donor with ankylosing spondylitis. Sequencing was carried out using blood, either unsorted or a sorted T cell fraction (not recorded which). This chain links TRBV29-1 with TRBJ1-2, with D possibly matching TRBD1 (5 bases). The CDR3 DNA reads as TGCAGCGTTGGCCCGCAGGGTTATTATGGCTACACCTTC. Amino acids: CSVGPQGYYGYTF.